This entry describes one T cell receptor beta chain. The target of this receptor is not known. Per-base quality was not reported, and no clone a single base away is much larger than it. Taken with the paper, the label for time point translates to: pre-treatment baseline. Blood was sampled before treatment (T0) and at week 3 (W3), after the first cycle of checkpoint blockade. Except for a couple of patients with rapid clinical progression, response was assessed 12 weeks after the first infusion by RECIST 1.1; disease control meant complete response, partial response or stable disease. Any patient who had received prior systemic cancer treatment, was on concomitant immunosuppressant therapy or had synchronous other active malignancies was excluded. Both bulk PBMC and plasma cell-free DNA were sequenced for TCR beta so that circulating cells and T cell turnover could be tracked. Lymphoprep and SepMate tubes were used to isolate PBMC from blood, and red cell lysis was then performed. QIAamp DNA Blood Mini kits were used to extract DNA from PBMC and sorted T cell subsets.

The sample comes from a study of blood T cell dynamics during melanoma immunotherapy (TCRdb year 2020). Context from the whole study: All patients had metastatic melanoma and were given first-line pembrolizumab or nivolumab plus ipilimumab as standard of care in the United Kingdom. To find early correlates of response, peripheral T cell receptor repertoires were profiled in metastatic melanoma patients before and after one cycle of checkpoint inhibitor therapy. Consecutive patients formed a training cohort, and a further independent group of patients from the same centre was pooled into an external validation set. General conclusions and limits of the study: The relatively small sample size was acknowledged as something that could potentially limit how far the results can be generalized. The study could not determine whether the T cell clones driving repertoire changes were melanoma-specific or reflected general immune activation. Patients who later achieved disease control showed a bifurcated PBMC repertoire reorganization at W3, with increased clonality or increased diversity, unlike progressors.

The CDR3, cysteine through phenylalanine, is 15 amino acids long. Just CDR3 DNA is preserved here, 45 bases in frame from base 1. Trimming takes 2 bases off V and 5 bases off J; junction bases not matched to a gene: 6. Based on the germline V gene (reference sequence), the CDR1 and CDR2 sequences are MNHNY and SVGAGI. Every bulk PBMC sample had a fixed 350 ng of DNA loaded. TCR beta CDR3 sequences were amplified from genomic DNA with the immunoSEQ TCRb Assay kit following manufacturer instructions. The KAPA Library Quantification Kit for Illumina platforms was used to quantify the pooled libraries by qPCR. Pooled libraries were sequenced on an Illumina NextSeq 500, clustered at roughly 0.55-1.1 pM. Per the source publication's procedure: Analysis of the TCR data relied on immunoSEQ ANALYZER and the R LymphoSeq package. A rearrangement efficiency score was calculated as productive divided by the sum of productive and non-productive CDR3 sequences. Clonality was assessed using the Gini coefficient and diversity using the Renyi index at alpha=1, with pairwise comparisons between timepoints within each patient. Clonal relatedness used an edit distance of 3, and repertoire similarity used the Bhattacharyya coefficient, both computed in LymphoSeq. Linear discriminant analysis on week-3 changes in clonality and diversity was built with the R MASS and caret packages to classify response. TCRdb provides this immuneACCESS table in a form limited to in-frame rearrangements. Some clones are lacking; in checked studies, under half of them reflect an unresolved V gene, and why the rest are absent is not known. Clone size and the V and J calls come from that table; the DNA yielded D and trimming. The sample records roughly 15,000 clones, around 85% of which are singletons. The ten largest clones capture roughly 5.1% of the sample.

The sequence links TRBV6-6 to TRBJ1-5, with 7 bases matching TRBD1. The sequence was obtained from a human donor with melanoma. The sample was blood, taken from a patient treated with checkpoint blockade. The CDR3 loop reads CASSYPDRPYQPQHF. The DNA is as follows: TGTGCCAGCAGTTACCCGGACAGGCCATATCAGCCCCAGCATTTT.